This T cell receptor (beta chain) was sequenced in a study of blood T cells in healthy people across ages. Study outcomes and limitations: Across the age range, TCR beta diversity per million T cells fell in a roughly linear way.

Germline CDR1 is LGHNA and CDR2 is YSLEER. With 0 bases removed from V and 7 bases from J, the gap between germline ends came to 19 bases. CDR3 length: 18 residues. Concerning this clonotype: Its antigen is not identified.

Then a second PCR, running roughly 7 to 12 cycles, was carried out with a sample-barcoded 5' primer and a J-beta primer mix. Each cDNA molecule, via a template-switch adaptor with 12 random nucleotides, was tagged. TCRdb processed the 5' RACE reads anew with MiXCR; each CDR3 protein has one entry. Of approximately 730,000 distinct CDR3 sequences listed, roughly 44% are singletons. Sequencing was carried out using blood. The TCR comes from a woman aged 55 to 70 in good health. This rearrangement joins TRBV4-3 to TRBJ1-6; D possibly corresponds to TRBD1 (5 bases). The CDR3 DNA is TGCGCCAGCAGCCAAGAACTGTCGCGGACAACTTCAAATTCACCCCTCCACTTT. The encoded protein is CASSQELSRTTSNSPLHF.